This TCR beta chain appears in the sequencing data of a study of cytomegalovirus exposure and HLA in healthy donors. About the study: Later, an analysis reported that the 120 or so validation repertoires had used the same platform as the approximately 670 first-cohort repertoires.

The donors formed part of the approximately 110-subject validation cohort, distinct from the roughly 700-subject first cohort. CDR1 is GTSNPN, CDR2 SVGIG, per germline (reference sequence). V was shortened by 4 bases and J by 8 bases, with 12 bases between the two germline ends. CDR3 length: 12 amino acids. Only in-frame clones appear in the TCRdb table, and some are missing; sequencing was by immunoSEQ multiplex PCR. This sample has 120,000 or so clones, with more than 95% found just once. The source of this sequence is a man younger than 35 in good health and CMV-seronegative. Sequencing used PBMCs. The chain has TRBV30 and TRBJ2-4, with D perhaps matching TRBD2 (6 bases). This chain's CDR3 is CAWTRDFDIQYF. CDR3 bases: TGTGCCTGGACCAGGGACTTCGACATTCAGTACTTC.